The sample holds one count of the clone carrying this T cell receptor beta chain. Sequencing was performed with immunoSEQ multiplex PCR; in TCRdb, only in-frame clones are kept and a portion is missing. The sample consists of 110,000 or so clones, 77% of them appearing once. This CDR3 contains 13 residues. Germline V gene data show CDR1 as MNHEY and CDR2 as SVGAGI. The ends lost 8 bases at V and 6 bases at J; junction bases unmatched: 7. The data derive from a study of blood T cell repertoires in COVID-19. This TCR was recovered from a human donor in a cohort sampled during active COVID-19. V usage is TRBV6-5 and J usage is TRBJ2-7; 10 bases map to TRBD1. The sequencing sample was made of peripheral blood. Written as DNA, the CDR3 is TGTGCCAGCGCAAGGGACAGGGGCGCCGAGCAGTACTTC. Protein sequence: CASARDRGAEQYF.